This entry features one T cell receptor beta chain sequence. Its antigen is undetermined. This CDR3 has 15 amino acids. Germline V gives CDR1 SGHRS, CDR2 YFSETQ. V was clipped by 4 bases and J by 3 bases, with 17 bases between them. The data were obtained in a study of Tregs in tolerant kidney transplant recipients. Regarding the study as a whole: No direct test of biological reproducibility was done here.

The repertoire was sequenced with immunoSEQ multiplex PCR; TCRdb's copy has only in-frame clones and lacks some. The sample lists tens of thousands of clones, 70% to 85% seen once, with 2% to 2.5% in the top ten. The clonotype originates from a human donor in good health. Sequencing was done on a sample of Tregs from blood cultured with allogeneic cells. The chain has TRBV5-1 and TRBJ2-7; weak D call: TRBD2 (6 bases). CDR3 DNA sequence: TGCGCCAGCAGCGCGGGACTGCGAGGGCTCTACGAGCAGTACTTC. It yields the protein CASSAGLRGLYEQYF.